Sequencing of this T cell receptor beta chain was carried out in a study of CD8 T cells in ankylosing spondylitis. This clonotype showed up many times. Its target is unknown. Each TCR beta library was made by quantitative 5'-RACE that incorporated molecular barcodes. In TCRdb, the 5' RACE reads were re-called with MiXCR into one record per CDR3 protein. Among more than 30,000 distinct CDR3 sequences listed, 9.5% to 12% were seen once. General study results and limits: Prior work had noted some motif variants in reactive arthritis blood and synovial fluid.

This clonotype was sampled from a male donor with ankylosing spondylitis. The sample consisted of synovial fluid, either unsorted or a sorted T cell fraction (not recorded which).

The CDR3 spells CATSRTNVEGRDGYTF. Here the CDR3 DNA reads TGTGCCACCAGCAGGACAAATGTTGAGGGGCGGGATGGCTACACCTTC. The chain is built from TRBV15 and TRBJ1-2, with D possibly being TRBD1 (5 bases). The CDR3 covers 16 residues. CDR1 is LNHNV and CDR2 is YYDKDF in the germline V gene (reference sequence). The V end was cut by 3 bases, the J end by 6 bases, with 20 bases between.